The T cell receptor (beta chain) described here comes from a study of T cells after posttransplantation cyclophosphamide. On the day of bone marrow donation, the related graft donor provided peripheral blood. Method: immunoSEQ multiplex PCR; TCRdb's copy keeps in-frame clones and lacks some. The table records some 9,000 clones, nearly 99% of them present only once. The ends lost 2 bases at V and 3 bases at J; junction bases unmatched: 8. The germline CDR1 and CDR2 sequences are SGDLS and YYNGEE. The CDR3 is made up of 16 amino acids. General study points: Recipient CMV seropositivity and CMV reactivation strongly tracked TRB clonality. Blood and skin or GI T cell repertoires showed limited TRB overlap.

With regard to this clone: Its antigen remains unknown.

This TCR was sampled from a man aged 45-65 years in good health, CMV-negative, and a related stem cell transplant donor. This rearrangement joins TRBV9 to TRBJ2-1; TRBD2 matches 7 bases. Sequencing was carried out using naive CD8+ T cells sorted from PBMCs. The CDR3: CASSVGREVYYNEQFF. The DNA for the CDR3 is TGTGCCAGCAGCGTTGGACGGGAGGTCTACTACAATGAGCAGTTCTTC.